The next 31 T cell receptor beta chains were all read from a single sample in a study of OX40 agonist ivuxolimab in advanced cancers. Profiled with immunoSEQ multiplex PCR; TCRdb holds only in-frame clones, not every one. The repertoire has roughly 66,000 clones, roughly 84% of them found once; the top ten carry 0.7%. Sequenced material: CD4+ or CD8+ T cells sorted from blood, taken in a trial of the OX40 agonist ivuxolimab. The receptors here all came from an adult with an advanced solid tumor such as melanoma, head and neck, liver or kidney cancer.

This sequence joins TRBV5-1 and TRBJ2-7; 7 bases map to TRBD2. This CDR3 comprises 12 residues. V was clipped by 3 bases and J by 7 bases; unmatched bases: 4. Germline assignment: CDR1 SGHRS and CDR2 YFSETQ. The CDR3: CASSSGLREQYF. The CDR3 nucleotides read TGCGCCAGCAGCTCGGGACTACGGGAGCAGTACTTC.

This clone showed up just once. This chain joins TRBV29-1 and TRBJ1-1; D call uncertain. Per germline, CDR1 SQVTM and CDR2 ANQGSEA. Between the trimmed V and J ends, which lost 7 bases and 1 base, there was a span of 7 bases. CDR3 length equals 11 residues. The CDR3 is CSANRNTEAFF. The CDR3 DNA is TGCAGCGCAAACAGGAACACTGAAGCTTTCTTT.

The rearrangement joins TRBV14 to TRBJ2-7, with D possibly TRBD1 on 7 matching bases. Per germline, CDR1 SGHDN and CDR2 FVKESK. V gave up 4 bases and J gave up 12 bases, with 22 bases separating them. The CDR3 spans 14 residues. This CDR3 reads CASSPTTDRAGGYF. The CDR3 DNA sequence: TGTGCCAGCAGCCCGACGACCGACAGGGCCGGGGGGTACTTC. The whole variable domain, remainder taken from reference TRBV14 and TRBJ2-7, is EAGVTQFPSHSVIEKGQTVTLRCDPISGHDNLYWYRRVMGKEIKFLLHFVKESKQDESGMPNNRFLAERTGGTYSTLKVQPAELEDSGVYFCASSPTTDRAGGYFGPGTRLTVT.

CDR3 sequence: CASSKGRDTQYF. CDR3 DNA: TGTGCCAGCAGCAAAGGGAGGGATACGCAGTATTTT. The rearrangement uses TRBV21-1 and TRBJ2-3; TRBD2, the table's D call, was not compared with the DNA. TRBV21-1 is a recognized pseudogene. The CDR3 is 12 amino acids.

This clone has a single count. The chain carries TRBV10-1 and TRBJ2-7; TRBD1 matches at 9 bases. CDR3 length equals 16 residues. The ends lost 2 bases at V and 1 base at J; junction bases unmatched: 6. The germline CDR1 and CDR2 sequences are WNHNN and SYGVQD (reference sequence). The CDR3: CASSEAGQGGSYEQYF. The DNA of the CDR3 is TGCGCCAGCAGTGAGGCGGGACAGGGCGGTTCCTACGAGCAGTACTTC.

The V gene is TRBV18, the J gene TRBJ2-7, with TRBD1 as a possible D gene (5 bases). CDR1 and CDR2 (germline): KGHSH, LQKENI. The CDR3 sequence is 13 residues long. V lost 6 bases and J lost 3, with 12 bases in between. The DNA of the CDR3 is TGTGCCAGCTCGCTCGACAGACACTACGAGCAGTACTTC. It yields the protein CASSLDRHYEQYF.

J is TRBJ2-2 and V is TRBV6-1; D remains ambiguous. CDR1 MNHNS and CDR2 SASEGT come from the germline V gene. The CDR3 is 13 amino acids. V lost 5 bases and J lost 8, with 12 bases in between. This CDR3 reads CASSRSREGELFF. The CDR3 region has the DNA TGTGCCAGCAGTCGTTCGAGAGAAGGGGAGCTGTTTTTT.

V gene TRBV18 combines with J gene TRBJ1-1; D uncertain. Looked up from germline, CDR1 is KGHSH and CDR2 is LQKENI. V gave up 4 bases and J gave up 0 bases, with 9 bases separating them. The CDR3 spans 14 residues. CDR3 DNA sequence: TGTGCCAGCTCACAAGGGCACCTGAACACTGAAGCTTTCTTT. Translation: CASSQGHLNTEAFF. Based on the CDR3 plus reference TRBV18 and TRBJ1-1, the full variable domain is NAGVMQNPRHLVRRRGQEARLRCSPMKGHSHVYWYRQLPEEGLKFMVYLQKENIIDESGMPKERFSAEFPKEGPSILRIQQVVRGDSAAYFCASSQGHLNTEAFFGQGTRLTVV.

The CDR3, as DNA: TGTGCCAGCAGCCTGCAGGGCACCGGGGAGCTGTTTTTT. It encodes CASSLQGTGELFF. This chain connects TRBV7-2 to TRBJ2-2, with D perhaps TRBD1 (5 bases). The V end was cut by 5 bases, the J end by 4 bases, with 8 bases between. There are 13 residues in the CDR3. Germline assignment: CDR1 SGHTA and CDR2 FQGNSA.

This clone was detected once. The same CDR3 arises from other DNA sequences in this sample as well. This chain joins TRBV7-8 and TRBJ1-2, with no clear D. V lost 5 bases and J lost 4, with 14 bases in between. The CDR3 length is 14 residues. The germline CDR1 and CDR2 sequences are SGHVS and FQNEAQ. In nucleotides, the CDR3 is TGTGCCAGCAGCCTAGACGGCCGGGGCTATGGCTACACCTTC. Translation: CASSLDGRGYGYTF.

The chain combines TRBV7-6 with TRBJ2-3, with 9 bases aligning to TRBD2. The CDR3 has 20 amino acids. J was trimmed by 0 bases and V by 2 bases; bases with no gene match: 15. CDR1 is SGHVS and CDR2 is FNYEAQ in the germline V gene. CDR3 loop: CASSLNSWRGGKTSTDTQYF. In DNA form, the CDR3 reads TGTGCCAGCAGCTTAAATAGTTGGCGGGGGGGGAAGACTAGCACAGATACGCAGTATTTT.

The V gene is TRBV4-2, the J gene TRBJ1-5; D is unresolved. Germline V lookup: CDR1 LGHNA, CDR2 YNFKEQ. V shed 5 bases and J shed 0 bases, with 8 bases lying between them. The CDR3 runs to 14 residues. The CDR3 DNA reads TGTGCCAGCAGCGAAACACTTAGCAATCAGCCCCAGCATTTT. Protein product: CASSETLSNQPQHF.

The V gene is TRBV6-1, the J gene TRBJ2-5; 7 nucleotides agree with TRBD1. CDR1 MNHNS and CDR2 SASEGT come from the germline V gene. This CDR3 has 15 residues. Losses at the gene ends were 5 bases for V and 2 bases for J; bases not matched to a gene: 8. The CDR3 DNA sequence: TGTGCCAGCAGTCCTGAAGGGGGCAGACAAGAGACCCAGTACTTC. Amino acid sequence: CASSPEGGRQETQYF.

The chain uses TRBV7-2 and TRBJ2-7; TRBD2 agrees at 8 bases. Trimming removed 1 base from V and 3 bases from J; junction bases left unmatched: 5. From germline, CDR1 is SGHTA and CDR2 FQGNSA. The CDR3 extends over 15 amino acids. CDR3 in amino acids: CASSLGLAGHYEQYF. In DNA, the CDR3 is TGTGCCAGCAGCTTAGGGCTAGCGGGCCACTACGAGCAGTACTTC.

The V gene is TRBV4-1, the J gene TRBJ2-7; D is unresolved. Trimming took 4 bases from V and 0 from J, leaving 10 bases between them. The CDR3 runs to 14 residues. Germline CDR1 reads MGHRA; CDR2 reads YSYEKL. CDR3 in amino acids: CASSLKITSYEQYF. The CDR3 coding sequence is TGCGCCAGCAGCCTTAAGATAACCTCCTACGAGCAGTACTTC.

This chain uses TRBV6-1 with TRBJ1-5; 8 bases line up with TRBD1. Losses at the gene ends were 4 bases for V and 7 bases for J; bases not matched to a gene: 9. The germline V gene encodes CDR1 MNHNS and CDR2 SASEGT. This CDR3 spans 15 amino acids. CDR3 residues: CASSGLTGGEQPQHF. The CDR3 DNA is TGTGCCAGCAGTGGATTAACAGGGGGGGAGCAGCCCCAGCATTTT.

The genes are TRBV19 and TRBJ2-5; tentatively, D is TRBD1 or TRBD2 (5 bases each). The V gene's germline CDR1 is LNHDA and CDR2 SQIVND (reference sequence). The V end was cut by 3 bases, the J end by 9 bases, with 14 bases between. The CDR3 contains 13 residues. The CDR3 region is CASSIRDGTAQYF. The CDR3 region has the DNA TGTGCCAGTAGTATCCGGGACGGCACGGCCCAGTACTTC. Full variable domain (remainder filled in from reference TRBV19 and TRBJ2-5): DGGITQSPKYLFRKEGQNVTLSCEQNLNHDAMYWYRQDPGQGLRLIYYSQIVNDFQKGDIAEGYSVSREKKESFPLTVTSAQKNPTAFYLCASSIRDGTAQYFGPGTRLLVL.

The J gene is TRBJ2-1, the V gene TRBV11-2; 9 positions agree with TRBD2. The junction had 11 bases not matched to a gene; V was cut back by 8 bases and J by 0 bases. CDR1 SGHAT and CDR2 FQNNGV come from the germline V gene. The CDR3 runs to 17 residues. The CDR3 nucleotides read TGTGCCAGCGGTCGAGGGCGGGGGGGCCGCTCCTACAATGAGCAGTTCTTC. It yields the protein CASGRGRGGRSYNEQFF.

The table lists this clone with a few counts. V gene TRBV2 combines with J gene TRBJ2-3; 11 bases match TRBD2. Per germline, CDR1 SNHLY and CDR2 FYNNEI. This CDR3 spans 16 amino acids. J was trimmed by 2 bases and V by 3 bases; bases with no gene match: 4. In DNA, the CDR3 is TGTGCCAGCAGTGATCCACTAGCGGGGGTCACAGATACGCAGTATTTT. As protein: CASSDPLAGVTDTQYF.

The chain has TRBV20-1 and TRBJ2-7; D is uncertain. V lost 8 bases and J 5 bases, leaving 10 bases between the germline ends. This CDR3 contains 10 residues. The germline V gene has CDR1 DFQATT and CDR2 SNEGSKA (reference sequence). The CDR3 sequence is CSQARDEQYF. CDR3 nucleotides: TGCAGTCAGGCCCGGGACGAGCAGTACTTC.

V usage is TRBV5-1 and J usage is TRBJ2-2; TRBD2 might be the D (6 bases). V dropped 0 bases and J dropped 4 bases, with 13 bases sitting between them. There are 16 residues in the CDR3. CDR1 and CDR2 from the germline V gene are SGHRS and YFSETQ. The CDR3 coding sequence is TGCGCCAGCAGCTTGGACTTCGGACTAAGCACCGGGGAGCTGTTTTTT. It yields the protein CASSLDFGLSTGELFF.

Here the CDR3 reads CSAGRRDPEKLFF. For the CDR3, the DNA is TGCAGCGCCGGGCGTCGAGACCCTGAAAAACTGTTTTTT. V and J are TRBV29-1 and TRBJ1-4; D not resolved. CDR1 SQVTM and CDR2 ANQGSEA come from the germline V gene. V was clipped by 7 bases and J by 7 bases, with 16 bases between them. This CDR3 comprises 13 residues.

The rearrangement links TRBV5-8 to TRBJ1-2, with TRBD1 matching over 7 bases. V lost 0 bases, J lost 10 bases, and 3 bases stayed unmatched. CDR3 size: 12 residues. Germline assignment: CDR1 SGHTS and CDR2 YDEGEE. CDR3 DNA: TGTGCCAGCAGCTTGGTGGGACAGACCTACACCTTC. This gives the protein CASSLVGQTYTF. Using reference TRBV5-8 and TRBJ1-2 for the parts outside the CDR3, the full variable domain is EAGVTQSPTHLIKTRGQQATLRCSPISGHTSVYWYQQALGLGLQFLLWYDEGEERNRGNFPPRFSGRQFPNYSSELNVNALELEDSALYLCASSLVGQTYTFGSGTRLTVV.

The chain employs TRBV4-1 and TRBJ1-4; D not resolved. The V end was cut by 1 base, the J end by 7 bases, with 16 bases between. Per germline, CDR1 MGHRA and CDR2 YSYEKL. The CDR3 extends over 16 amino acids. CDR3 residues: CASSQAMGSPGEKLFF. The DNA of the CDR3 is TGCGCCAGCAGCCAAGCTATGGGTTCCCCCGGTGAAAAACTGTTTTTT.

The gene calls are TRBV15 and TRBJ2-7; possibly TRBD2 for D (6 bases). Germline lookup yields CDR1 LNHNV and CDR2 YYDKDF (reference sequence). V was cut by 1 base and J by 2 bases, with 12 bases left in between. The CDR3 covers 15 residues. As DNA, the CDR3 is TGTGCCACCAGCAGAGGGGTTGGAGGGGCCTACGAGCAGTACTTC. As protein: CATSRGVGGAYEQYF.

This chain joins TRBV28 and TRBJ1-2; D possibly corresponds to TRBD1 (5 bases). This CDR3 has 18 amino acids. Germline CDR1 and CDR2: MDHEN and SYDVKM. V lost 4 bases to trimming and J lost 4 bases, with 25 bases between them. The CDR3 region is CASSSPRGDAGWGYGYTF. The CDR3 DNA reads TGTGCCAGCAGTTCCCCGAGGGGCGATGCGGGTTGGGGCTATGGCTACACCTTC.

V is TRBV30 and J is TRBJ2-7; TRBD2 matches at 8 bases. This CDR3 has 15 residues. V was clipped by 2 bases and J by 2 bases; unmatched bases: 8. The V gene's germline CDR1 is GTSNPN and CDR2 SVGIG (reference sequence). CDR3 DNA: TGTGCCTGGAGTAGGTCGTTAGCGGGACCCTACGAGCAGTACTTC. Encoded protein: CAWSRSLAGPYEQYF.

V gene TRBV5-1 combines with J gene TRBJ2-7, with 7 bases identical to TRBD2. The germline gives CDR1 SGHRS, CDR2 YFSETQ. The V segment lost 2 bases and the J segment 4 bases; nucleotides outside the gene matches: 6. This CDR3 spans 14 amino acids. CDR3 residues: CASSFGGTSYEQYF. CDR3 in DNA: TGCGCCAGCAGCTTCGGGGGGACCTCTTACGAGCAGTACTTC.

The V call is TRBV30, the J call TRBJ2-6, with a possible D match to TRBD2 (5 bases). Per the germline V gene, CDR1 is GTSNPN and CDR2 is SVGIG (reference sequence). The CDR3 runs 15 residues. V was pared by 2 bases and J by 0 bases, with 8 bases between. CDR3 protein: CAWSLTSSGANVLTF. Here the CDR3 DNA reads TGTGCCTGGAGTCTCACTAGCTCTGGGGCCAACGTCCTGACTTTC.

This rearrangement joins TRBV5-4 to TRBJ2-1, with 8 nucleotides matching TRBD1. The CDR3 contains 14 residues. Germline values: CDR1 SGHNT, CDR2 YYREEE (reference sequence). Losses at the gene ends were 1 base for V and 9 bases for J; bases not matched to a gene: 6. The CDR3, as DNA: TGTGCCAGCAGCTTGACACAGGGGGATGGTGAGCAGTTCTTC. This codes for CASSLTQGDGEQFF.

V usage is TRBV12-5 and J usage is TRBJ2-5; D possibly corresponds to TRBD1 (6 bases). The germline V gene encodes CDR1 LGHNT and CDR2 FRNRAP. The CDR3 is 15 amino acids. Trimming shortened V by 6 bases and J by 5 bases, and 19 bases separated the two germline ends. This CDR3 is CASGQLDRPGETQYF. The CDR3, as DNA: TGTGCTAGTGGCCAACTCGACAGGCCCGGGGAGACCCAGTACTTC.